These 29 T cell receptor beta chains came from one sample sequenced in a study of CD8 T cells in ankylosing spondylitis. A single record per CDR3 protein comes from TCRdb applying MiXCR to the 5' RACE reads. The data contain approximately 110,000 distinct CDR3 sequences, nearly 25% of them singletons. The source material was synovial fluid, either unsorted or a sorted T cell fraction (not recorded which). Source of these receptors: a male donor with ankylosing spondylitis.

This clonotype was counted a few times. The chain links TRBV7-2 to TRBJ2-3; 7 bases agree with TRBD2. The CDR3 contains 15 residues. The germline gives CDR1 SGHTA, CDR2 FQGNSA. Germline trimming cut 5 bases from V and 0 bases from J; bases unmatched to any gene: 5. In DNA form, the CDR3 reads TGTGCCAGCAGCCAGCTAGCGGCTAGCACAGATACGCAGTATTTT. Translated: CASSQLAASTDTQYF.

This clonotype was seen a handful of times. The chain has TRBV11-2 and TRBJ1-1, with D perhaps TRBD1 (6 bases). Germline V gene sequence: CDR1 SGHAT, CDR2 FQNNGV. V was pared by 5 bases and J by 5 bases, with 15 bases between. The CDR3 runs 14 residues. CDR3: CASSPYREGTEAFF. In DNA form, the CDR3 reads TGTGCCAGCAGCCCTTACAGGGAAGGGACTGAAGCTTTCTTT.

In nucleotides, the CDR3 is TGTGCCAGCAGTTTCTCTAGCGGGAGGGCGGGGAATGAGCAGTTCTTC. Translation: CASSFSSGRAGNEQFF. This chain connects TRBV6-5 to TRBJ2-1; TRBD2 matches 12 bases. The CDR3 length is 16 residues. The V and J ends lost 4 bases and 7 bases, in that order; junction bases with no gene match: 8. Germline CDR1 is MNHEY and CDR2 is SVGAGI.

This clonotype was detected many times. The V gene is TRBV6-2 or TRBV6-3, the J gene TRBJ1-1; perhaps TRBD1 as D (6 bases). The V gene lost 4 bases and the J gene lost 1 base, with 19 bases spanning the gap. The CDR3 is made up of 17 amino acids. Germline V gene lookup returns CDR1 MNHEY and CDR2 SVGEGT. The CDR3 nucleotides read TGTGCCAGCAGTTCCTCTTTCTTTTGGACAGCGAACACTGAAGCTTTCTTT. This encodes CASSSSFFWTANTEAFF.

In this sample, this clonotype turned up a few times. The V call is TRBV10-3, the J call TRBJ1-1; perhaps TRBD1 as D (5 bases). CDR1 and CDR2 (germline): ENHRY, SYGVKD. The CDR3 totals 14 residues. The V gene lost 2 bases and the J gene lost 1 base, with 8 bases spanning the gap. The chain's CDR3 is CAISEPGTNTEAFF. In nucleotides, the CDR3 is TGTGCCATCAGTGAGCCAGGGACGAACACTGAAGCTTTCTTT.

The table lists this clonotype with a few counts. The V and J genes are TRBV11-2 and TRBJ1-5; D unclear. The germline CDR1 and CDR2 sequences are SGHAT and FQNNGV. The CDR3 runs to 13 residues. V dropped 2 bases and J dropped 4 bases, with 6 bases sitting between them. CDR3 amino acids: CASSLWGNQPQHF. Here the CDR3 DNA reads TGTGCCAGCAGCTTATGGGGAAATCAGCCCCAGCATTTT.

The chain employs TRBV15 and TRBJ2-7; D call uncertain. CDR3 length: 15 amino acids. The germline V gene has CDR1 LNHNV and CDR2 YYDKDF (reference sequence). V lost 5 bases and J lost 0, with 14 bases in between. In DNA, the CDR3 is TGTGCCACCAGCGGGAAGACCGCCAGCTCCTACGAGCAGTACGTC. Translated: CATSGKTASSYEQYV.

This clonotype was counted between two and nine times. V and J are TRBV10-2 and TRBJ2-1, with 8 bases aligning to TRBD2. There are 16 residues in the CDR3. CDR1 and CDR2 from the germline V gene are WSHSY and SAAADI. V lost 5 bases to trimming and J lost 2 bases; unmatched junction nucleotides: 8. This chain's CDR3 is CASSLNLAGPYNEQFF. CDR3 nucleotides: TGCGCCAGCAGTTTAAACCTAGCGGGCCCCTACAATGAGCAGTTCTTC.

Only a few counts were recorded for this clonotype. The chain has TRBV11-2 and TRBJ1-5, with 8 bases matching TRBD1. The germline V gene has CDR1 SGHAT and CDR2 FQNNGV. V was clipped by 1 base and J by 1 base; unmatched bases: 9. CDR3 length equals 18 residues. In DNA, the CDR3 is TGTGCCAGCAGCTTAGGTAGAAACAGGGGGACAAGCAATCAGCCCCAGCATTTT. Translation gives CASSLGRNRGTSNQPQHF.

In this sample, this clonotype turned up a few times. For the CDR3, the DNA is TGCAGTGCCACCGCGGAGGCACCCGGCATTCAGTACTTC. Amino acids: CSATAEAPGIQYF. The chain employs TRBV20-1 and TRBJ2-4, with D tentatively TRBD2 (5 bases). CDR1 and CDR2 from the germline V gene are DFQATT and SNEGSKA (reference sequence). Trimming shortened V by 6 bases and J by 9 bases, and 18 bases separated the two germline ends. The CDR3 has 13 amino acids.

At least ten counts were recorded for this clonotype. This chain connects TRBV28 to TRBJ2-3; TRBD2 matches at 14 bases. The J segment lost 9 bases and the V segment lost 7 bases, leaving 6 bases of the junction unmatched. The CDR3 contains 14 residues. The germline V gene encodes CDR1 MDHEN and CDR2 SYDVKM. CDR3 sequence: CASIPGLAGDTQYF. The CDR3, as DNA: TGTGCCAGCATCCCGGGACTAGCGGGAGACACGCAGTATTTT. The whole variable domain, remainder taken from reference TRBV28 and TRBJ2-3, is DVKVTQSSRYLVKRTGEKVFLECVQDMDHENMFWYRQDPGLGLRLIYFSYDVKMKEKGDIPEGYSVSREKKERFSLILESASTNQTSMYLCASIPGLAGDTQYFGPGTRLTVL.

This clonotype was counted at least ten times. CDR3 in amino acids: CASSHGQGTGELFF. The CDR3 DNA reads TGCGCCAGCAGCCATGGACAGGGCACCGGGGAGCTGTTTTTT. The J gene is TRBJ2-2, the V gene TRBV5-1; 8 bases are a match to TRBD1. The CDR3 is 14 amino acids. Germline assignment: CDR1 SGHRS and CDR2 YFSETQ. The V segment lost 4 bases and the J segment 4 bases; nucleotides outside the gene matches: 3.

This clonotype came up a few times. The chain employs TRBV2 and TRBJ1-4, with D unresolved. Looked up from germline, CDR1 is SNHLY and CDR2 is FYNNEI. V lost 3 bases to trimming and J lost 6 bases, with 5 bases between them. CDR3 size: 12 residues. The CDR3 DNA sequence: TGTGCCAGCAGTGACCCTTATGAAAAACTGTTTTTT. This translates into CASSDPYEKLFF.

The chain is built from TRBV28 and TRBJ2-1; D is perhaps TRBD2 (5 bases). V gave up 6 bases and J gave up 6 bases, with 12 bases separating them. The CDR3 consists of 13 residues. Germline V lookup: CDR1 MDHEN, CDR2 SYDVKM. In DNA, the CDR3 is TGTGCCAGCAGATATCCTCGGGGCAATGAGCAGTTCTTC. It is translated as CASRYPRGNEQFF.

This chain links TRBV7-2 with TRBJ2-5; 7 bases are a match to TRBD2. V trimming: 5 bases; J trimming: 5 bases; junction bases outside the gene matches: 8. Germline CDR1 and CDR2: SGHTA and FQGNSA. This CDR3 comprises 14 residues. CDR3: CASSVPWGGETQYF. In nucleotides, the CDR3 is TGTGCCAGCAGCGTTCCTTGGGGGGGGGAGACCCAGTACTTC. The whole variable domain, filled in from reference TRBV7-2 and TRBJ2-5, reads GAGVSQSPSNKVTEKGKDVELRCDPISGHTALYWYRQSLGQGLEFLIYFQGNSAPDKSGLPSDRFSAERTGGSVSTLTIQRTQQEDSAVYLCASSVPWGGETQYFGPGTRLLVL.

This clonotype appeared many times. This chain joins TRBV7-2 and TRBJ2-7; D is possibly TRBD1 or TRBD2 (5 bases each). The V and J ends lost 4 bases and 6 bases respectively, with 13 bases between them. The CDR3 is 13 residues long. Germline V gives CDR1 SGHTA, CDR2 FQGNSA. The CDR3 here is CASSSDTRGEQYF. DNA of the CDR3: TGTGCCAGCAGCTCGGATACTAGGGGCGAGCAGTACTTC. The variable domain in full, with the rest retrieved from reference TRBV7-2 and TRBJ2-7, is GAGVSQSPSNKVTEKGKDVELRCDPISGHTALYWYRQSLGQGLEFLIYFQGNSAPDKSGLPSDRFSAERTGGSVSTLTIQRTQQEDSAVYLCASSSDTRGEQYFGPGTRLTVT.

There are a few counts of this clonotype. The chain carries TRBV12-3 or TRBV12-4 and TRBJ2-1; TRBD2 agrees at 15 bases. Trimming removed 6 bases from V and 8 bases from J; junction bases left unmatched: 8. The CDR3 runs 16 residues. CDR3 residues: CASSSAGLAGGDEQFF. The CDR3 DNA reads TGTGCCAGCAGCAGCGCGGGACTAGCGGGAGGCGATGAGCAGTTCTTC.

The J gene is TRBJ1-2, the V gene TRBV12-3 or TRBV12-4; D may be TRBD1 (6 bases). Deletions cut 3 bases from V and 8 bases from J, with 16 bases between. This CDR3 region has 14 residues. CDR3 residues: CASSLGPRGVGYTF. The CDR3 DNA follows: TGTGCCAGCAGTTTGGGCCCCAGGGGAGTCGGCTACACCTTC.

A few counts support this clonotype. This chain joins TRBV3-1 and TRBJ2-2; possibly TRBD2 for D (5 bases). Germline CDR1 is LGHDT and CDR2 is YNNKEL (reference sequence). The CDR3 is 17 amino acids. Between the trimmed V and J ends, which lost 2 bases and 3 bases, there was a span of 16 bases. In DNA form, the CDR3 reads TGTGCCAGCAGCCAATTTCCGCGGGCCCGGGACACCGGGGAGCTGTTTTTT. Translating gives CASSQFPRARDTGELFF.

In DNA, the CDR3 is TGTGCCAGCAGTTTACTAACGGGACTAGCGGGACCCAAGGAGTTCTTC. Translation gives CASSLLTGLAGPKEFF. The chain carries TRBV5-8 and TRBJ2-1; 13 bases fit TRBD2. The V gene end was trimmed by 5 bases and the J gene end by 14 bases; junction bases not matched to a gene: 16. Germline V gene sequence: CDR1 SGHTS, CDR2 YDEGEE. CDR3 length: 16 amino acids. The full variable domain, its missing parts supplied by reference TRBV5-8 and TRBJ2-1, is EAGVTQSPTHLIKTRGQQATLRCSPISGHTSVYWYQQALGLGLQFLLWYDEGEERNRGNFPPRFSGRQFPNYSSELNVNALELEDSALYLCASSLLTGLAGPKEFFGPGTRLTVL.

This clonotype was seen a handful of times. In DNA, the CDR3 is TGTGCCAGCAATAAAGAGCGGGAGGTGTTAAGGCAGTTCTTC. Translating gives CASNKEREVLRQFF. The chain joins TRBV6-1 to TRBJ2-1; 9 bases align to TRBD2. The CDR3 is 14 residues long. From germline, CDR1 is MNHNS and CDR2 SASEGT. V shed 7 bases and J 12 bases; nucleotides not matched to a gene: 13.

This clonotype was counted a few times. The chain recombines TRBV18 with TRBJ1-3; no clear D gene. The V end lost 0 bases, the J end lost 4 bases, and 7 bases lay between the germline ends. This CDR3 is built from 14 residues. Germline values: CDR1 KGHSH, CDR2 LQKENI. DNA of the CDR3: TGTGCCAGCTCACCACCGTTACAGGGAAACACCATATATTTT. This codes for CASSPPLQGNTIYF.

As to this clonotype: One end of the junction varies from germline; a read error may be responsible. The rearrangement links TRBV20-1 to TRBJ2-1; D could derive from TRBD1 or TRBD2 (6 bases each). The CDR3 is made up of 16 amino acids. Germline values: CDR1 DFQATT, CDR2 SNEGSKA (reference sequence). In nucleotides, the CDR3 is TGCAGTGCAAGAGGGGGTGCGGGAACGACGCCCCGCGAGCAGTTCTTC. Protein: CSARGGAGTTPREQFF.

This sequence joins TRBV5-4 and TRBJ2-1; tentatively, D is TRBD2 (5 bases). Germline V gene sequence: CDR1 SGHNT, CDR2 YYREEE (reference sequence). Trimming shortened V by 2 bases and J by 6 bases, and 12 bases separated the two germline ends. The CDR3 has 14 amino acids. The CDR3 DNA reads TGTGCCAGCAGCTTCACTAGTATCGCCAATGAGCAGTTCTTC. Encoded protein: CASSFTSIANEQFF. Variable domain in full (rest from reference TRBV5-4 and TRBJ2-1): ETGVTQSPTHLIKTRGQQVTLRCSSQSGHNTVSWYQQALGQGPQFIFQYYREEENGRGNFPPRFSGLQFPNYSSELNVNALELDDSALYLCASSFTSIANEQFFGPGTRLTVL.

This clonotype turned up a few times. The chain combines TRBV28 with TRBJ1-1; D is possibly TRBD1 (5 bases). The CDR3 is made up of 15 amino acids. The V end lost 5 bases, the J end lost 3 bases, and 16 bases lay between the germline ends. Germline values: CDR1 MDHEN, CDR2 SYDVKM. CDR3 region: CASSLDSYEYTEAFF. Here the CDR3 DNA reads TGTGCCAGCAGTCTCGACAGCTATGAGTACACTGAAGCTTTCTTT. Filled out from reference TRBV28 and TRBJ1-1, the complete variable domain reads DVKVTQSSRYLVKRTGEKVFLECVQDMDHENMFWYRQDPGLGLRLIYFSYDVKMKEKGDIPEGYSVSREKKERFSLILESASTNQTSMYLCASSLDSYEYTEAFFGQGTRLTVV.

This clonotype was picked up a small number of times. CDR3: CASSKDRRGCSGNTIYF. CDR3 DNA: TGTGCCAGCAGCAAAGATCGCAGGGGGTGCTCTGGAAACACCATATATTTT. The genes are TRBV21-1 and TRBJ1-3; no DNA check was done on the table's D call, TRBD1. TRBV21-1 is a pseudogene locus. The CDR3 spans 17 residues.

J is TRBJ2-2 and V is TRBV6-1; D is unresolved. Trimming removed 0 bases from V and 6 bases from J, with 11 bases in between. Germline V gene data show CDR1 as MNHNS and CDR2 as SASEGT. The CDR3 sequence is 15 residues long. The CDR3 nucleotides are TGTGCCAGCAGTGAAGCGAACTTAATCTCCGGGGAGCTGTTTTTT. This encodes CASSEANLISGELFF.

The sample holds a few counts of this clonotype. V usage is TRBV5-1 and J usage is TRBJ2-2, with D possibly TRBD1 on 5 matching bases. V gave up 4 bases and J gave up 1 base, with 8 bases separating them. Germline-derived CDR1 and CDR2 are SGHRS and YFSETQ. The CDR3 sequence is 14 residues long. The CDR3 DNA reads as TGCGCCAGCAGCGGACACAGGAACACCGGGGAGCTGTTTTTT. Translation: CASSGHRNTGELFF.

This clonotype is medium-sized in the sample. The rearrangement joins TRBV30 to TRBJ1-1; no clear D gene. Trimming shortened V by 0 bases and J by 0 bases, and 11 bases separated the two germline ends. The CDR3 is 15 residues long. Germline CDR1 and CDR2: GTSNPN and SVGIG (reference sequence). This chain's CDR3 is CAWSVKVVMNTEAFF. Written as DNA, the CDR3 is TGTGCCTGGAGTGTAAAGGTAGTAATGAACACTGAAGCTTTCTTT.